These 32 T cell receptor beta chains share one sample of origin, sequenced in a study of blood T cell repertoires in COVID-19. Using immunoSEQ multiplex PCR, the repertoire was profiled, and TCRdb retains in-frame clones only, with some absent. The top ten hold under 3% of the sample, which has roughly 150,000 clones, around nine tenths seen once. Sequencing input: peripheral blood. These receptors originate from a woman older than 75 with COVID-19, enrolled during active disease.

The V gene is TRBV29-1, the J gene TRBJ2-7; tentatively, D is TRBD2 (5 bases). The CDR3 runs to 12 residues. Germline assignment: CDR1 SQVTM and CDR2 ANQGSEA. Deletions cut 5 bases from V and 1 base from J, with 9 bases between. The CDR3 sequence: CSVRRGSYEQYF. Written as DNA, the CDR3 is TGCAGCGTTAGGAGAGGGTCCTACGAGCAGTACTTC.

The chain links TRBV19 to TRBJ2-5; D is uncertain. Looked up from germline, CDR1 is LNHDA and CDR2 is SQIVND (reference sequence). The CDR3 covers 13 residues. The V end lost 2 bases, the J end lost 5 bases, and 9 bases lay between the germline ends. This chain's CDR3 is CASSINGLETQYF. The CDR3 nucleotides are TGTGCCAGTAGTATAAACGGGTTGGAGACCCAGTACTTC.

Remarks on this clone: This CDR3 is also generated by other DNA sequences in the sample. The chain joins TRBV7-9 to TRBJ2-7; D is possibly TRBD1 (5 bases). This CDR3 comprises 14 residues. Germline loops: CDR1 SEHNR, CDR2 FQNEAQ (reference sequence). The V and J ends lost 5 bases and 2 bases respectively, with 13 bases between them. CDR3 bases: TGTGCCAGCAGCCCCCAAGACAGACCCTACGAGCAGTACTTC. Encoded protein: CASSPQDRPYEQYF. Full variable domain (rest looked up from reference TRBV7-9 and TRBJ2-7): DTGVSQNPRHKITKRGQNVTFRCDPISEHNRLYWYRQTLGQGPEFLTYFQNEAQLEKSRLLSDRFSAERPKGSFSTLEIQRTEQGDSAMYLCASSPQDRPYEQYFGPGTRLTVT.

This sequence joins TRBV6-2 or TRBV6-3 and TRBJ2-2, with 11 bases that match TRBD2. V was pared by 2 bases and J by 0 bases, with 5 bases of the junction left unmatched. The CDR3 loop spans 18 amino acids. Germline V gene lookup returns CDR1 MNHEY and CDR2 SVGEGT. The CDR3 protein is CASSYAGLAEANTGELFF. In nucleotides, the CDR3 is TGTGCCAGCAGTTACGCGGGACTAGCGGAAGCGAACACCGGGGAGCTGTTTTTT.

This chain connects TRBV7-2 to TRBJ1-5; D might be TRBD1 (5 bases). This CDR3 is built from 16 residues. The germline gives CDR1 SGHTA, CDR2 FQGNSA. V was pared by 1 base and J by 7 bases, with 17 bases between. The chain's CDR3 is CASSLVGPRIRQPQHF. DNA for the CDR3: TGTGCCAGCAGCTTAGTGGGGCCCCGAATAAGACAGCCCCAGCATTTT.

This clone was seen once. The rearrangement links TRBV18 to TRBJ1-2, with D perhaps matching TRBD1 (6 bases). This CDR3 comprises 13 residues. V was cut by 3 bases and J by 7 bases, with 12 bases left in between. Germline values: CDR1 KGHSH, CDR2 LQKENI. The CDR3 DNA is TGTGCCAGCTCACCGGGCAGGGGAAGTGGCTACACCTTC. This codes for CASSPGRGSGYTF.

The V gene is TRBV7-6, the J gene TRBJ2-3; 8 bases are a match to TRBD1. The CDR3 extends over 16 amino acids. Germline lookup yields CDR1 SGHVS and CDR2 FNYEAQ. J was trimmed by 0 bases and V by 1 base; bases with no gene match: 3. Here the CDR3 DNA reads TGTGCCAGCAGCTTAGGTACAGGGGGAAGCACAGATACGCAGTATTTT. Translated: CASSLGTGGSTDTQYF.

The gene calls are TRBV29-1 and TRBJ1-1; D is possibly TRBD1 (6 bases). V gave up 5 bases and J gave up 4 bases, with 11 bases separating them. The V gene's germline CDR1 is SQVTM and CDR2 ANQGSEA. This CDR3 is built from 12 residues. The DNA of the CDR3 is TGCAGCGTTATGGGGGCGAGCACTGAAGCTTTCTTT. Encoded protein: CSVMGASTEAFF.

The V and J genes are TRBV2 and TRBJ2-1; 12 bases match TRBD1. After removal of 8 bases from V and 7 bases from J, the junction contained 9 bases not matched to a gene. Germline CDR1 SNHLY, CDR2 FYNNEI. The CDR3 runs to 15 residues. The CDR3 DNA reads TGTGCCAGCGCCTCGGGACAGGGGGCAGGGAATGAGCAGTTCTTC. Its translation is CASASGQGAGNEQFF.

This chain links TRBV2 with TRBJ1-3, with D unclear. The CDR3 length is 13 residues. The ends were cut back, 3 bases at V and 4 bases at J, with 7 bases in the middle. Germline CDR1 and CDR2: SNHLY and FYNNEI. The CDR3 coding sequence is TGTGCCAGCAGTGATAATGTCGGAAACACCATATATTTT. It encodes CASSDNVGNTIYF.

The rearrangement links TRBV10-3 to TRBJ1-5; 8 bases agree with TRBD1. CDR3 size: 12 residues. CDR1 and CDR2 from the germline V gene are ENHRY and SYGVKD. The J segment lost 5 bases and the V segment lost 10 bases, leaving 4 bases of the junction unmatched. The CDR3 sequence is CATKQGDQPQHF. In DNA, the CDR3 is TGTGCCACCAAACAGGGGGATCAGCCCCAGCATTTT.

This clone was recorded once. The chain recombines TRBV10-3 with TRBJ1-6; no clear D. Germline values: CDR1 ENHRY, CDR2 SYGVKD. V dropped 2 bases and J dropped 5 bases, with 7 bases sitting between them. This CDR3 has 14 amino acids. The CDR3 protein is CAISEGRDNSPLHF. The CDR3, as DNA: TGTGCCATCAGTGAGGGGAGAGATAATTCACCCCTCCACTTT.

CDR3 DNA sequence: TGTGCCAGCAGCCCCGGGACAGGTAATCAGCCCCAGCATTTT. Amino acids: CASSPGTGNQPQHF. The chain uses TRBV6-4 and TRBJ1-5; 8 nucleotides line up with TRBD1. Trimming cost V 6 bases and J 4 bases; bases outside gene matches: 5. CDR3 length: 14 residues. Germline CDR1 is MRHNA and CDR2 is SNTAGT.

The chain carries TRBV3-1 (or the pseudogene TRBV3-2) and TRBJ2-2, with TRBD2 matching over 12 bases. Trimming took 1 base from V and 6 from J; bases not matched to a gene: 3. CDR1 is LGHDT and CDR2 is YNNKEL in the germline V gene (reference sequence). This CDR3 is built from 16 residues. In DNA, the CDR3 is TGTGCCAGCAGCCAAGGACTAGCGGGAGTCTCCGGGGAGCTGTTTTTT. As protein: CASSQGLAGVSGELFF.

The chain carries TRBV6-2 or TRBV6-3 and TRBJ1-5; no firm D call. V was cut by 6 bases and J by 11 bases, with 20 bases left in between. Germline-derived CDR1 and CDR2 are MNHEY and SVGEGT. The length of the CDR3 is 14 residues. The chain's CDR3 is CASSQTTGRSAQHF. The CDR3 DNA is TGTGCCAGCAGCCAGACCACGGGTAGGTCAGCCCAGCATTTT.

In DNA form, the CDR3 reads TGCGCCAGCAGCCAAGATCCCCTCGGTAGCGGGAGTAATCGGGTGCAGTTCTTC. It codes for CASSQDPLGSGSNRVQFF. The chain links TRBV4-3 to TRBJ2-1, with 9 bases identical to TRBD2. The CDR3 has 18 residues. Germline assignment: CDR1 LGHNA and CDR2 YSLEER. The junction had 18 bases not matched to a gene; V was cut back by 0 bases and J by 12 bases.

The chain has TRBV7-9 and TRBJ1-1; D is unresolved. Per the germline V gene, CDR1 is SEHNR and CDR2 is FQNEAQ (reference sequence). The V end was cut by 3 bases, the J end by 4 bases, with 6 bases between. The CDR3 has 12 amino acids. The CDR3 sequence is CASSFAVTEAFF. The CDR3 bases are TGTGCCAGCAGCTTTGCAGTCACTGAAGCTTTCTTT.

The chain joins TRBV28 to TRBJ2-7; D unresolved. The V gene lost 9 bases and the J gene lost 6 bases, with 21 bases spanning the gap. CDR1 and CDR2 from the germline V gene are MDHEN and SYDVKM. This CDR3 region has 14 residues. CDR3 nucleotide sequence: TGTGCCAGTTTTACCCGTCGGTTTTCGGGCGAGCAGTACTTC. This encodes CASFTRRFSGEQYF.

This clone was seen more than once but under ten times. The V gene is TRBV19, the J gene TRBJ1-5; TRBD1 agrees at 8 bases. This CDR3 is built from 14 residues. Germline V CDR1 and CDR2: LNHDA, SQIVND (reference sequence). Trimming removed 5 bases from V and 2 bases from J; junction bases left unmatched: 2. The CDR3: CASSVTGGNQPQHF. The CDR3, as DNA: TGTGCCAGTAGTGTGACAGGGGGCAATCAGCCCCAGCATTTT.

The chain has TRBV12-5 and TRBJ2-3; no reliable D call. V lost 5 bases and J 1 base, leaving 7 bases between the germline ends. The CDR3 spans 13 residues. CDR1 and CDR2 (germline): LGHNT, FRNRAP. CDR3 in DNA: TGTGCTAGTGGTCTAAGAGGCACAGATACGCAGTATTTT. This sequence encodes CASGLRGTDTQYF.

The chain carries TRBV6-5 and TRBJ1-2; 7 bases line up with TRBD1. CDR3 length equals 13 residues. Germline CDR1 and CDR2: MNHEY and SVGAGI. Unmatched junction bases numbered 5, after V lost 6 bases and J lost 4 bases. The CDR3 region is CASSTGVTYGYTF. CDR3 bases: TGTGCCAGCAGCACAGGGGTTACCTATGGCTACACCTTC.

This chain connects TRBV19 to TRBJ1-1; D might be TRBD1 (5 bases). The V end was cut by 6 bases, the J end by 1 base, with 12 bases between. The V gene's germline CDR1 is LNHDA and CDR2 SQIVND (reference sequence). CDR3 size: 14 residues. The CDR3 DNA reads as TGTGCCAGTAGCAAGGGGCAGAAGAACACTGAAGCTTTCTTT. This sequence encodes CASSKGQKNTEAFF.

The V gene is TRBV2, the J gene TRBJ2-3; 8 nucleotides agree with TRBD2. Germline values: CDR1 SNHLY, CDR2 FYNNEI. The CDR3 extends over 15 amino acids. Trimming cost V 4 bases and J 3 bases; bases outside gene matches: 6. This CDR3 is CASSAPSGLTDTQYF. As DNA, the CDR3 is TGTGCCAGCAGTGCACCTAGCGGGCTTACAGATACGCAGTATTTT.

The chain couples TRBV28 to TRBJ1-4; D is possibly TRBD1 (5 bases). Germline V gene data show CDR1 as MDHEN and CDR2 as SYDVKM. The CDR3 runs to 14 residues. Trimming pared 6 bases from V and 8 bases from J, leaving 16 bases between. DNA for the CDR3: TGTGCCAGCAGCTCGACAGCGCCCAGCGAAAAACTGTTTTTT. Its translation is CASSSTAPSEKLFF.

This clone was picked up one time. The chain combines TRBV23-1 with TRBJ2-1; D gene unclear. TRBV23-1 is designated an ORF whose function remains uncertain. This CDR3 has 13 residues. Deletions cut 0 bases from V and 4 bases from J, with 4 bases between. This chain's CDR3 is CASSQSRYNEQFF. The CDR3 nucleotides are TGCGCCAGCAGTCAATCGCGGTACAATGAGCAGTTCTTC.

The CDR3 is CASSPRTANNSPLHF. Here the CDR3 DNA reads TGTGCCAGCAGCCCCCGGACAGCAAATAATTCACCCCTCCACTTT. V and J are TRBV6-2 or TRBV6-3 and TRBJ1-6; D possibly corresponds to TRBD1 (6 bases). V was cut by 6 bases and J by 5 bases, with 14 bases left in between. The V gene's germline CDR1 is MNHEY and CDR2 SVGEGT. The CDR3 has 15 amino acids.

The rearrangement links TRBV5-4 to TRBJ1-2; a weak D match, TRBD1 (6 bases). The germline V and J ends were trimmed by 0 bases and 11 bases, with 29 bases remaining between them. Germline CDR1 and CDR2: SGHNT and YYREEE (reference sequence). The CDR3 runs 18 residues. The CDR3 region is CASSLAFNLDRPEEKYTF. For the CDR3, the DNA is TGTGCCAGCAGCTTGGCCTTTAACCTAGACAGGCCCGAGGAGAAGTACACCTTC.

V and J are TRBV7-2 and TRBJ2-7; 13 bases align to TRBD2. The germline gives CDR1 SGHTA, CDR2 FQGNSA. This CDR3 is built from 16 residues. Trimming cost V 5 bases and J 1 base; bases outside gene matches: 5. CDR3 in amino acids: CASSRTSGSRSYEQYF. CDR3 nucleotides: TGTGCCAGCAGCCGGACTAGCGGGAGTAGGTCCTACGAGCAGTACTTC.

The genes are TRBV29-1 and TRBJ2-2, with 8 bases fitting TRBD2. CDR1 and CDR2 from the germline V gene are SQVTM and ANQGSEA. The CDR3 loop spans 13 amino acids. In nucleotides, the CDR3 is TGCGCAGGACTAGCTTTATCACCCGGGGAGCTGTTTTTT. Translated: CAGLALSPGELFF.

The chain employs TRBV27 and TRBJ1-2, with D hard to call. V lost 5 bases, J lost 3 bases, and 10 bases lay in between. CDR1 is MNHEY and CDR2 is SMNVEV in the germline V gene (reference sequence). This CDR3 comprises 13 residues. This CDR3 reads CASSRVGYYGYTF. CDR3 nucleotides: TGTGCCAGCAGTCGGGTCGGCTACTATGGCTACACCTTC.

The J gene is TRBJ1-4, the V gene TRBV21-1; no DNA check was done on the table's D call, TRBD1. TRBV21-1 is given as a pseudogene. This CDR3 has 16 amino acids. CDR3 nucleotide sequence: TGTGCCAGCAGCATCCGAAACGACAGGGGGAATGAAAAACTGTTTTTT. Translating it yields CASSIRNDRGNEKLFF.

This sequence joins TRBV6-5 and TRBJ2-5; the D gene is possibly TRBD2 (5 bases). Germline CDR1 and CDR2: MNHEY and SVGAGI. V was clipped by 4 bases and J by 4 bases, with 16 bases between them. The CDR3 has 15 amino acids. CDR3 DNA sequence: TGTGCCAGCAGTTCCCTCCCAACTAGGTTAGAGACCCAGTACTTC. Its translation: CASSSLPTRLETQYF.